Described below is a single TCR beta chain sequence and its context. What it binds is not known. This record comes from a study of shared clonotypes between healthy human individuals. The study's findings and limits: Researchers found naive subsets generally carried larger estimated richness than memory subsets.

This CDR3 is 15 amino acids long. Germline V CDR1 and CDR2: SGHRS, YFSETQ. Trimming cost V 3 bases and J 2 bases, with 14 bases left between them. Using immunoSEQ multiplex PCR, the repertoire was profiled, and TCRdb retains in-frame clones only, with some absent. The profile covers over a million clones, with roughly 96% appearing a single time and over 1% taken by the ten largest. The sample consisted of naive CD4+ T cells sorted from blood. Noted subset: CD45RA+ positively selected. The source is a man in his thirties or forties in good health. V gene TRBV5-1 combines with J gene TRBJ2-5, with D possibly TRBD2 on 5 matching bases. Here the CDR3 DNA reads TGCGCCAGCAGCTCTTCCCTGCGGGCGCAAGAGACCCAGTACTTC. Protein product: CASSSSLRAQETQYF.